This T cell receptor beta chain was sequenced for a study of neurological immune-mediated disorders. One entry per CDR3 protein, called by TCRdb with MiXCR from the 5' RACE reads. The sample holds roughly 62,000 distinct CDR3 sequences; under 5.5% are singletons and the top ten take less than 3.5%. This clonotype was picked up many times. V lost 6 bases, J lost 5 bases, and 14 bases lay in between. This CDR3 comprises 13 residues. Germline V gives CDR1 SGHKS, CDR2 YYEKEE (reference sequence). This chain links TRBV5-5 with TRBJ1-1; weak D call: TRBD1 (5 bases). Sequences were obtained from PBMCs. The receptor's source is a woman aged 45-65 years with multiple sclerosis. DNA of the CDR3: TGTGCCAGCAATAACGAGGGGTATACTGAAGCTTTCTTT. It specifies CASNNEGYTEAFF.